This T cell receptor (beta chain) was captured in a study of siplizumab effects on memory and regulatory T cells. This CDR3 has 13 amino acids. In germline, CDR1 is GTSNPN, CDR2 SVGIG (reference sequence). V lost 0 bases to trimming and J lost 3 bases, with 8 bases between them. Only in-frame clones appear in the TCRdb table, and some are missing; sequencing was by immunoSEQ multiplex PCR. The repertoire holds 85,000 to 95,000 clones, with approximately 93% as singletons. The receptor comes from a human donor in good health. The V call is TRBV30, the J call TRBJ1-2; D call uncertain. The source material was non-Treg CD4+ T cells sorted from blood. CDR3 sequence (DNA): TGTGCCTGGAGTGTACAAGGTCACTATGGCTACACCTTC. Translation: CAWSVQGHYGYTF.